This TCR beta chain is from a study of T cells in Graves' hyperthyroidism and ophthalmopathy. Study results and caveats: Ophthalmopathy stood apart from stable hyperthyroidism in a 13 V-J model. Progression to ophthalmopathy was predicted a median of roughly 6.6 months early.

Researchers amplified the TCR beta CDR3 regions from RNA transcripts. In the first-round RT-PCR of the TCR CDR3, the HTBI primer set was used. TCRdb called the multiplex PCR reads again in MiXCR, with one record for every CDR3 protein. The sample includes about 400,000 distinct CDR3 sequences, approximately 14% of them seen just once. Graves' hyperthyroidism was deemed stable absent ophthalmopathy progression within 18 months. Criteria for exclusion of patients were uncontrolled infection, other autoimmune disease, pregnancy or lactation. V dropped 4 bases and J dropped 1; count of bases not matched to a gene: 12. CDR3 length equals 18 residues. CDR1 and CDR2 from the germline V gene are DFQATT and SNEGSKA (reference sequence). Comment on this clonotype: Antigen: not known.

The V gene is TRBV20-1, the J gene TRBJ2-3, with TRBD2 identical over 12 bases. Sequenced material: blood. The source of this sequence is a woman aged 18 to 35 with Graves' hyperthyroidism. The DNA of the CDR3 is TGCAGTGCTACCAAGGAGGCTAGCGGGAGGGGCGGCACAGATACGCAGTATTTT. The encoded protein is CSATKEASGRGGTDTQYF.